This TCR beta chain was found in a study of regulatory T cells in long-lasting Graves disease. Study conclusions and caveats: It is possible that accuracy was reduced by the small size of the sample. Repertoires from persistent disease leaned toward TRBV28, TRBJ1-2 and TRBJ2-5.

According to the study, TCR beta libraries were built with iRepertoire HTBI primers and CDR3-region Arm-PCR. TCRdb independently ran MiXCR on the multiplex PCR reads; one entry per CDR3 protein. The table lists fewer than 650,000 distinct CDR3 sequences, roughly a sixth of them singletons. The table lists this clonotype with many counts. The antigen is not known. CDR3 size: 15 residues. CDR1 and CDR2 (germline): MNHEY, SMNVEV (reference sequence). The trim removed 6 bases at V and 4 bases at J, leaving 9 bases unmatched. This sample's time point: newly diagnosed GD, antithyroid drugs for less than 3 months. The TCR library was prepared using RNA isolated from PBMCs. The same specimen was also included in a second study, on T cells in Graves' hyperthyroidism and ophthalmopathy. Per that paper: Among thyroid clonotypes expanded above 0.001, most also appeared in blood.

The V call is TRBV27, the J call TRBJ2-1, with TRBD2 matching 7 bases. The source was peripheral blood mononuclear cells (PBMCs), collected at new diagnosis, from a patient treated with antithyroid drugs. This receptor was identified in a man aged 18 to 35 with Graves disease. CDR3 protein: CASSHGLEGYNEQFF. As DNA, the CDR3 is TGTGCCAGCAGCCACGGACTAGAAGGTTACAATGAGCAGTTCTTC.